The subject of this entry is one T cell receptor (beta chain). The germline gives CDR1 SQVTM, CDR2 ANQGSEA. This CDR3 is 11 amino acids long. The V gene end was trimmed by 6 bases and the J gene end by 11 bases; junction bases not matched to a gene: 9. These data originate in a study of CD8 T cells in Susac syndrome. Random hexamers served to reverse transcribe about 0.5 to 1 ug RNA. TCRdb analysed the immunoSEQ multiplex PCR reads with MiXCR anew, one entry per CDR3 protein. The sample consists of tens of thousands of distinct CDR3 sequences, 94% of them appearing once. This receptor was obtained from a human donor in good health. Material: CD8+ T cells from PBMCs. This chain uses TRBV29-1 with TRBJ1-2; 7 positions agree with TRBD1. CDR3 sequence (DNA): TGCAGCGTGCCCGGGGACAGCTATTACACCTTC. The encoded protein is CSVPGDSYYTF.